This TCR beta chain was sequenced for a study of blood T cell repertoires in COVID-19. Looking at the study overall: From T cells, B-cell-depleted T cells, or PBMCs came the material, which was cDNA or gDNA.

This clone is a singleton in its sample. Authors' methods: Researchers report that nucleated cell counts were estimated from reference gene primer amplification. Measured with immunoSEQ multiplex PCR; TCRdb has only the in-frame clones, and not every one. Clone size and V and J calls were adopted from that table, with D and trimming inferred from the DNA. The sample consists of 150,000 to 200,000 clones, approximately 91% of them appearing once. Germline CDR1 is LNHDA and CDR2 is SQIVND (reference sequence). V was clipped by 3 bases and J by 3 bases; unmatched bases: 4. CDR3 length: 14 amino acids. This clonotype was obtained from a young man with acute or convalescent COVID-19. V is TRBV19 and J is TRBJ2-7; 8 nucleotides align to TRBD1. Sequencing input: peripheral blood. The CDR3 loop is CASSMGTGGYEQYF. CDR3 DNA: TGTGCCAGTAGTATGGGAACAGGGGGCTACGAGCAGTACTTC.